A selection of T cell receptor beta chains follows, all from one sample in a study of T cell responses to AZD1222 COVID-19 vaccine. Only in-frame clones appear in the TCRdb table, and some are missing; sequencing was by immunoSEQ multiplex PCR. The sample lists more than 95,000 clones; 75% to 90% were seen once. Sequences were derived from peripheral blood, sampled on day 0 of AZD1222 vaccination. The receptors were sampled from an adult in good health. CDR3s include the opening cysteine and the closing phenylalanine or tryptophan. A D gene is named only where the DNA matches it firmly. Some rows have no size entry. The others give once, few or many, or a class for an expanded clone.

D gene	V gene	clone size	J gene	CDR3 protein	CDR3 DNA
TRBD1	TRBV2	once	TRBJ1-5	CASNGQGGGGSNQPQHF	TGTGCCAGCAACGGACAGGGAGGAGGGGGAAGCAATCAGCCCCAGCATTTT
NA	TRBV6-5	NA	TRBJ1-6	CASATGHSYNSPLHF	TGTGCCAGCGCCACAGGCCACTCCTATAATTCACCCCTCCACTTT
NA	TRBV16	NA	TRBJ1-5	CASSQYGQTNQPQHF	TGTGCCAGCAGCCAATACGGACAGACTAATCAGCCCCAGCATTTT
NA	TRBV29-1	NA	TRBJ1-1	CSVEDTGRGAEAFF	TGCAGCGTTGAAGATACAGGTCGAGGGGCTGAAGCTTTCTTT
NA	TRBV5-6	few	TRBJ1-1	CASSLRGTEAFF	TGTGCCAGCAGCTTGAGGGGGACTGAAGCTTTCTTT
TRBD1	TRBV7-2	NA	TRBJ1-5	CASSSRQGANQPQHF	TGTGCCAGCAGCTCGAGACAGGGGGCCAATCAGCCCCAGCATTTT
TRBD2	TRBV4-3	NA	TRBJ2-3	CASSQGLAGVYGTDTQYF	TGCGCCAGCAGCCAGGGACTAGCGGGGGTTTATGGTACAGATACGCAGTATTTT
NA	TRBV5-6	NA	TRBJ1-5	CASSLGILQPQHF	TGTGCCAGCAGCTTGGGAATTCTACAGCCCCAGCATTTT
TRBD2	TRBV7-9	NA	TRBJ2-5	CASSPGLAGGFETQYF	TGTGCCAGCAGCCCGGGACTAGCGGGGGGATTCGAGACCCAGTACTTC
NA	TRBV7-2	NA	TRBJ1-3	CASSLSQAANTIYF	TGTGCCAGCAGCTTATCTCAGGCAGCAAACACCATATATTTT
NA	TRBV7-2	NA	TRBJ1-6	CASSIGGGYNSPLHF	TGTGCCAGCAGCATCGGTGGGGGGTACAATTCACCCCTCCACTTT
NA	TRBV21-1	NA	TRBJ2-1	CASSRRDVNEQFF	TGTGCCAGCAGCCGTCGGGACGTGAATGAGCAGTTCTTC
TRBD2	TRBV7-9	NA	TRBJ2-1	CASSLVYAASGGAGEQFF	TGTGCCAGCAGCTTAGTTTACGCCGCTAGCGGGGGGGCCGGTGAGCAGTTCTTC
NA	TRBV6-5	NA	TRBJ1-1	CASSYISGTRDTEAFF	TGTGCCAGCAGTTACATCTCGGGGACTCGGGACACTGAAGCTTTCTTT
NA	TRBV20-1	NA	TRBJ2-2	CSARWAGELFF	TGCAGTGCTAGGTGGGCCGGGGAGCTGTTTTTT
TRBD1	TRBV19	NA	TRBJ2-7	CASSRPGGLSPYEQYF	TGTGCCAGTAGTCGTCCAGGGGGCTTAAGTCCGTACGAGCAGTACTTC
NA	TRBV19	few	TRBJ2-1	CASSIDRTYNEQFF	TGTGCCAGTAGTATAGATCGGACTTACAATGAGCAGTTCTTC
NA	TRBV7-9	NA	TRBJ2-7	CASSFATSRRYEQYF	TGTGCCAGCAGCTTCGCTACCTCACGCCGATACGAGCAGTACTTC
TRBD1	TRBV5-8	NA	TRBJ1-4	CASSSGTGATEKLFF	TGTGCCAGCAGCTCTGGGACAGGGGCGACTGAAAAACTGTTTTTT
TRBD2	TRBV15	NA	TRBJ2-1	CATSHQRGAIQKFF	TGTGCCACCAGCCACCAGCGGGGAGCGATTCAGAAGTTCTTC
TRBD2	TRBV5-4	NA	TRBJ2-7	CASTRFGLAGGEQYF	TGTGCCAGCACCCGATTTGGACTAGCGGGAGGCGAGCAGTACTTC
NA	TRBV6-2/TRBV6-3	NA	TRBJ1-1	CASSRLNSNPQGTNTEAFF	TGTGCCAGCAGCAGACTGAACTCCAACCCACAGGGAACCAACACTGAAGCTTTCTTT
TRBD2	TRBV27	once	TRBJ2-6	CASSLRTSPISAGANVLTF	TGTGCCAGCAGTTTAAGGACTAGTCCCATATCTGCTGGGGCCAACGTCCTGACTTTC
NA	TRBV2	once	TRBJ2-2	CASSEYSFNTGELFF	TGTGCCAGCAGTGAATATTCTTTTAACACCGGGGAGCTGTTTTTT
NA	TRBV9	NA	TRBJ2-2	CASSGLTGELFF	TGTGCCAGCAGCGGACTAACCGGGGAGCTGTTTTTT
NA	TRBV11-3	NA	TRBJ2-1	CASSPNTGFGEQFF	TGTGCCAGCAGCCCAAACACAGGGTTCGGTGAGCAGTTCTTC
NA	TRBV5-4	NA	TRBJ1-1	CASSSGQNTEAFF	TGTGCCAGCAGCTCGGGACAGAACACTGAAGCTTTCTTT
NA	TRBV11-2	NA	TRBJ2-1	CASSFIQVNEQFF	TGTGCCAGCAGCTTCATACAGGTGAATGAGCAGTTCTTC
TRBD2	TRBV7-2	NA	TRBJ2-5	CASSLALARQETQYF	TGTGCCAGCAGCTTAGCACTAGCGAGACAAGAGACCCAGTACTTC